This TCR beta chain appears in the sequencing data of a study of regulatory T cells in long-lasting Graves disease. With iRepertoire HTBI primers and Arm-PCR of CDR3 regions, TCR beta libraries were built. Via MiXCR, TCRdb re-called the multiplex PCR reads, giving one row per CDR3 protein. The profile shows 500,000 to 700,000 distinct CDR3 sequences, about 32% of them singletons. Time point reported: persistent/refractory GD, antithyroid drugs over 5 years with positive TRAb. PBMC-derived RNA was used for the TCR library. The authors drew patients from an endocrinology department in Xi'an, China. The germline V gene encodes CDR1 SGHRS and CDR2 YFSETQ. The CDR3 runs 15 residues. Trimming cost V 0 bases and J 5 bases; bases outside gene matches: 7. This clonotype was observed a handful of times.

This material consisted of peripheral blood mononuclear cells (PBMCs), taken when the disease was refractory, from a patient treated with antithyroid drugs. The gene calls are TRBV5-1 and TRBJ2-7, with 8 positions matching TRBD2. The TCR originated in a female donor with Graves disease. The CDR3 here is CASSLVATSDNEQYF. CDR3 coding DNA: TGCGCCAGCAGCTTGGTAGCGACTAGCGACAACGAGCAGTACTTC. Drawing the rest from reference TRBV5-1 and TRBJ2-7, the complete variable domain is KAGVTQTPRYLIKTRGQQVTLSCSPISGHRSVSWYQQTPGQGLQFLFEYFSETQRNKGNFPGRFSGRQFSNSRSEMNVSTLELGDSALYLCASSLVATSDNEQYFGPGTRLTVT.